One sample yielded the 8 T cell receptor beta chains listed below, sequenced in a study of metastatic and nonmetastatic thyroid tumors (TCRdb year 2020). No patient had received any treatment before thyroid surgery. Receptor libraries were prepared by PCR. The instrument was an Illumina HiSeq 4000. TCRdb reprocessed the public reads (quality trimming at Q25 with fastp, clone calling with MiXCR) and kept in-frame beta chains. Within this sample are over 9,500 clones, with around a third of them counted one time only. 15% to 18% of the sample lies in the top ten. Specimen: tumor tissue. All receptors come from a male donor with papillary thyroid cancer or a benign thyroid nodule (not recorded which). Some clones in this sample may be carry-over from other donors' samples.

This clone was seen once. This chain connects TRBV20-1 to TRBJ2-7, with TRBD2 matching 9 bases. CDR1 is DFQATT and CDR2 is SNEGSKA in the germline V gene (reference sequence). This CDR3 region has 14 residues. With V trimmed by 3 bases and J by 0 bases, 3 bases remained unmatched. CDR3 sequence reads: CSASSSGASYEQYF. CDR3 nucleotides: TGCAGTGCTAGCTCTAGCGGGGCCTCCTACGAGCAGTACTTC.

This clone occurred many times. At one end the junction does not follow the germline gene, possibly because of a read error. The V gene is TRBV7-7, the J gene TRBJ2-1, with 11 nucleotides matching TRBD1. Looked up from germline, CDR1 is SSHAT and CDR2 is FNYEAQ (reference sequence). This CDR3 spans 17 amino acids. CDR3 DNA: TGTGCTAGCAGCCCCGGGACAGGGGGAGACGTTTACAATGAGCAGTTCTTC. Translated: CASSPGTGGDVYNEQFF.

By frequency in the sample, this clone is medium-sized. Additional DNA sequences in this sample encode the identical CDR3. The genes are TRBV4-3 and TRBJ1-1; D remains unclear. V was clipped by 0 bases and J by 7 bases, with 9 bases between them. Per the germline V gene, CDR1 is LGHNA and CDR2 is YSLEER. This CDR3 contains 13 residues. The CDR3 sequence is CASSQDDGFEAFF. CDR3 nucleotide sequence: TGCGCCAGCAGCCAAGATGACGGATTTGAAGCTTTCTTT.

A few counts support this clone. CDR3 DNA: TGTGCCAGCAGGGGTAGGTTCTACCCGGGGGAGCAGTACTTC. Its translation is CASRGRFYPGEQYF. This chain connects TRBV6-1 to TRBJ2-7; weak D call: TRBD2 (5 bases). CDR1 and CDR2 (germline): MNHNS, SASEGT. Trimming took 6 bases from V and 7 from J, leaving 19 bases between them. The CDR3 has 14 residues.

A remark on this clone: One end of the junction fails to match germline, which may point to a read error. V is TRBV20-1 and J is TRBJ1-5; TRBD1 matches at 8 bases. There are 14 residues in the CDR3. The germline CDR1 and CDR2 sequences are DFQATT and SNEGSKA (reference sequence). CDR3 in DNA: TGCAGTGCTCGACCCGAACAGGGGGGACAGCCCCCGCATTTT. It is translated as CSARPEQGGQPPHF.

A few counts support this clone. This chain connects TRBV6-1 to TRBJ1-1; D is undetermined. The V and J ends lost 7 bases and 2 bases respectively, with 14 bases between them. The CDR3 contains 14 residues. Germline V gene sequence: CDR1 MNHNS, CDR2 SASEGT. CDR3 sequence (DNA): TGTGCCAGCAAGGGAGAGGGCGACAACACTGAAGCTTTCTTT. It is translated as CASKGEGDNTEAFF.

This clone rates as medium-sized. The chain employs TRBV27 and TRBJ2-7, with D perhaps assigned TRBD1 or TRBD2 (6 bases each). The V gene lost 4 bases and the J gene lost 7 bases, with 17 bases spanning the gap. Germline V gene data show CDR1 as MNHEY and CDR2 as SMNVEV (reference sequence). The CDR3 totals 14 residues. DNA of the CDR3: TGTGCCAGCAGTTCCGGGGGCAGACGAGCGGAGCAGTACGTC. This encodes CASSSGGRRAEQYV.

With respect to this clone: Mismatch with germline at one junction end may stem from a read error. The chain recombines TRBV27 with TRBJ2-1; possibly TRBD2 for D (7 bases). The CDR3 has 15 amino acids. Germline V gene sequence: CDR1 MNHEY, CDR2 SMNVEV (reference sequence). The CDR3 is CATSLSEGGGNEQFF. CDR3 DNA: TGTGCCACCAGTTTATCGGAAGGGGGAGGGAATGAGCAGTTCTTC.